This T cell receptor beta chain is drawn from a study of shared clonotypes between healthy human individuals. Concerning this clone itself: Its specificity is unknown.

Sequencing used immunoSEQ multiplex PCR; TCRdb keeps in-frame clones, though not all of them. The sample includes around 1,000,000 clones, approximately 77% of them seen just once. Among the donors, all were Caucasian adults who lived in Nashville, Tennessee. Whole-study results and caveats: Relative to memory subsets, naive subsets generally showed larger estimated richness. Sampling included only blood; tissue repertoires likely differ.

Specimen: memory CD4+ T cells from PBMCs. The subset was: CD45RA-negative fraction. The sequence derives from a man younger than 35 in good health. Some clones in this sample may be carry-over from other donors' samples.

CDR3: CASGLGTGGPGELFF. The CDR3 DNA is TGTGCCAGCGGCCTCGGGACAGGGGGCCCCGGGGAGCTGTTTTTT. This sequence joins TRBV6-1 and TRBJ2-2; 12 bases match TRBD1. Losses at the gene ends were 8 bases for V and 6 bases for J; bases not matched to a gene: 7. The CDR3 runs 15 residues. The germline V gene encodes CDR1 MNHNS and CDR2 SASEGT.